The entry that follows covers one T cell receptor (beta chain) sequence. Its matching antigen is unknown. The data are from a study of blood T cells in healthy people across ages. Across the study: Template switching recovered approximately one barcoded beta molecule for every two T cells. Broader study findings: Considered underestimates were the diversity estimates obtained from one million T cells. Aged donors had fewer naive CD4+ cells and lower diversity than long-lived donors.

Caucasian, healthy and from Russia, the donors were aged between about 6 and 90. Then a second PCR, running roughly 7 to 11 cycles, was carried out with a sample-barcoded 5' primer and a J-beta primer mix. TCRdb ran MiXCR on the 5' RACE reads and lists one entry per CDR3 protein. The table has 1.2 million to 1.5 million distinct CDR3 sequences, approximately 60% seen once. The CDR3 covers 15 residues. The V gene's germline CDR1 is DFQATT and CDR2 SNEGSKA (reference sequence). The V gene lost 3 bases and the J gene lost 8 bases, with 22 bases spanning the gap. This TCR was recovered from a man in his late teens or twenties in good health. The specimen sequenced was blood. The V call is TRBV20-1, the J call TRBJ1-2, with D possibly being TRBD1 (5 bases). The CDR3 DNA reads as TGCAGTGCTAGGATGTCAGGGATCACCTCGGAGGGCTACACCTTC. This gives the protein CSARMSGITSEGYTF.